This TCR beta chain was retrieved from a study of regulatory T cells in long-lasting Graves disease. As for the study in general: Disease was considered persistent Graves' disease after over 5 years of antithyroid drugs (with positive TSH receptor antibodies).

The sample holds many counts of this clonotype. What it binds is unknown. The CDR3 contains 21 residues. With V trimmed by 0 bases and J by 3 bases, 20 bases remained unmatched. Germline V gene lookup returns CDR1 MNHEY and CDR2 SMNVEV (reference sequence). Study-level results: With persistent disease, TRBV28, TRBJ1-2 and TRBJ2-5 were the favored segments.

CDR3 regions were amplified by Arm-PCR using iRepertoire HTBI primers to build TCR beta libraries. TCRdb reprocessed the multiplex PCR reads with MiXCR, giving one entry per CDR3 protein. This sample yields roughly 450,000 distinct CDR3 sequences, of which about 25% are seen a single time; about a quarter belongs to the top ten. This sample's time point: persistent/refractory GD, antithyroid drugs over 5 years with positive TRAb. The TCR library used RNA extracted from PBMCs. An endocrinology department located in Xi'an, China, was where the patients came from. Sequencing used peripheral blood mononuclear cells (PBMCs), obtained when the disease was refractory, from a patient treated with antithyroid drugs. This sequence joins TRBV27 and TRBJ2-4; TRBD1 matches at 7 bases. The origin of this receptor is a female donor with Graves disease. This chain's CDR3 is CASSLSYTAGDRDDDKNIQYF. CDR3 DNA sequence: TGTGCCAGCAGTTTATCCTATACGGCCGGAGACAGGGATGATGACAAAAACATTCAGTACTTC.